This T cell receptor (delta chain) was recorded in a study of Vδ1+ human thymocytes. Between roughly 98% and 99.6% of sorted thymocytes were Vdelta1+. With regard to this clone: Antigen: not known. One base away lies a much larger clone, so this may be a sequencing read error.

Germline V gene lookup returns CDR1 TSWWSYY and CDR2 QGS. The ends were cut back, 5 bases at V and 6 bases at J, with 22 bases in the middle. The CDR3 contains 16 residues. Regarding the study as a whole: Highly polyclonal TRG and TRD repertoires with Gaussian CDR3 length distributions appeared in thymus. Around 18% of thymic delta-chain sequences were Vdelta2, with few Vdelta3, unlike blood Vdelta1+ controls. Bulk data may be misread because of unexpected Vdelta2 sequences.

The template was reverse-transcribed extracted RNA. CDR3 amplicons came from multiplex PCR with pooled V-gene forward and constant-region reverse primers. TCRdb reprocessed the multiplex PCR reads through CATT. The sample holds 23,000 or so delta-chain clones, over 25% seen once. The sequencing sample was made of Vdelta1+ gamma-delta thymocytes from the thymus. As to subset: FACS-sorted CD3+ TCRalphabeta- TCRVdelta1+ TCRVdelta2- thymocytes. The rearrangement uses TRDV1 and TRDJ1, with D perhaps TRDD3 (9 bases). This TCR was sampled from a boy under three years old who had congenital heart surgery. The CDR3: CALGLASYWGTYKLIF. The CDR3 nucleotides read TGTGCTCTTGGGCTGGCTTCCTACTGGGGGACCTATAAACTCATCTTT.